Below are 14 T cell receptor beta chains sequenced from a single sample in a study of blood T cell repertoires in COVID-19. TCRdb's copy holds only in-frame clones and misses some; the assay was immunoSEQ multiplex PCR. This table holds around 200,000 clones, about four fifths found once. What was sequenced was peripheral blood. The receptors were sampled from a woman in her 50s with acute or convalescent COVID-19.

The V gene is TRBV19, the J gene TRBJ1-5, with 9 bases matching TRBD1. V lost 4 bases and J lost 2; bases outside the gene matches: 6. From germline, CDR1 is LNHDA and CDR2 SQIVND (reference sequence). The CDR3 contains 16 residues. CDR3 residues: CASSTHRTGGNQPQHF. The DNA for the CDR3 is TGTGCCAGTAGTACACACCGGACAGGGGGCAATCAGCCCCAGCATTTT.

The chain joins TRBV11-2 to TRBJ1-1; D gene uncertain. The CDR3 spans 14 residues. Per the germline V gene, CDR1 is SGHAT and CDR2 is FQNNGV. The V and J ends lost 3 bases and 7 bases respectively, with 15 bases between them. Written as DNA, the CDR3 is TGTGCCAGCAGCTTCCCCGGGGTTTTCAGTGAAGCTTTCTTT. Protein sequence: CASSFPGVFSEAFF.

The chain uses TRBV11-3 and TRBJ2-1; D gene unclear. There are 12 residues in the CDR3. CDR1 is SGHNT, CDR2 YENEEA, per germline. Trimming left V 5 bases short and J 9 bases short, with 11 bases between. CDR3 in DNA: TGTGCCAGCAGCCCCTCTGGCGGTGAGCAGTTCTTC. Translating it yields CASSPSGGEQFF.

As for this clone: Compared with germline, one end of the junction differs, possibly owing to a read error. The V gene is TRBV15, the J gene TRBJ1-6; 10 bases line up with TRBD1. From germline, CDR1 is LNHNV and CDR2 YYDKDF (reference sequence). This CDR3 is built from 15 residues. CDR3 sequence reads: CATSRGTGVSSPLHF. The CDR3, as DNA: TGTGCCACCAGTAGAGGGACAGGGGTTAGTTCACCCCTCCACTTT.

The V call is TRBV12-3 or TRBV12-4, the J call TRBJ2-7, with 8 bases that match TRBD2. This CDR3 spans 13 amino acids. V dropped 3 bases and J dropped 6; count of bases not matched to a gene: 4. The CDR3: CASSFSGGSEQYF. The DNA for the CDR3 is TGTGCCAGCAGTTTTTCGGGGGGGTCCGAGCAGTACTTC.

This chain links TRBV3-1 (or the pseudogene TRBV3-2) with TRBJ1-1, with D hard to call. This CDR3 region has 13 residues. Per the germline V gene, CDR1 is LGHDT and CDR2 is YNNKEL (reference sequence). Trimming took off 2 bases at V and 4 bases at J, with 8 bases between the two ends. The chain's CDR3 is CASSQKESTEAFF. CDR3 sequence (DNA): TGTGCCAGCAGCCAAAAGGAGTCCACTGAAGCTTTCTTT.

The chain uses TRBV5-6 and TRBJ2-1; TRBD2 agrees at 7 bases. V was clipped by 1 base and J by 8 bases; unmatched bases: 9. The length of the CDR3 is 15 residues. The germline V gene encodes CDR1 SGHDT and CDR2 YYEEEE. CDR3 DNA: TGTGCCAGCAGCTTGAGTGGGAGGGCCGGCGATGAGCAGTTCTTC. Protein product: CASSLSGRAGDEQFF.

J is TRBJ1-2 and V is TRBV5-1; 9 nucleotides align to TRBD1. With 4 bases clipped from V and 6 bases from J, the junction kept 4 bases outside the gene matches. The germline gives CDR1 SGHRS, CDR2 YFSETQ. This CDR3 contains 13 residues. CDR3 residues: CASSAQGADGYTF. In DNA, the CDR3 is TGCGCCAGCAGCGCACAGGGGGCTGATGGCTACACCTTC.

This chain links TRBV9 with TRBJ2-1; no clear D. The CDR3 spans 10 residues. V was cut by 4 bases and J by 14 bases, with 10 bases left in between. Per germline, CDR1 SGDLS and CDR2 YYNGEE. The CDR3 loop reads CASSPSLEFF. The CDR3 DNA sequence: TGTGCCAGCAGCCCAAGCTTGGAGTTCTTC.

V gene TRBV5-1 combines with J gene TRBJ2-7; D ambiguous. Between the trimmed V and J ends, which lost 5 bases and 0 bases, there was a span of 12 bases. This CDR3 has 14 amino acids. Looked up from germline, CDR1 is SGHRS and CDR2 is YFSETQ. CDR3 residues: CASSYARSSYEQYF. The CDR3 region has the DNA TGCGCCAGCAGTTACGCGCGGTCCTCCTACGAGCAGTACTTC.

The chain uses TRBV19 and TRBJ2-6; 7 positions agree with TRBD1. The CDR3 has 18 residues. Germline lookup yields CDR1 LNHDA and CDR2 SQIVND (reference sequence). V lost 2 bases and J lost 1; bases outside the gene matches: 8. CDR3 in DNA: TGTGCCAGTAGTATACCGGCAGGGGGTGGATCTGGGGCCAACGTCCTGACTTTC. This codes for CASSIPAGGGSGANVLTF.

This clone was detected only once. The chain couples TRBV9 to TRBJ2-2, with a possible D match to TRBD2 (5 bases). The V gene lost 0 bases and the J gene lost 5 bases, with 8 bases spanning the gap. The CDR3 covers 14 residues. Germline V gene lookup returns CDR1 SGDLS and CDR2 YYNGEE. The DNA of the CDR3 is TGTGCCAGCAGCGTAGGAGGCGGGACCGGGGAGCTGTTTTTT. Translation: CASSVGGGTGELFF.

This chain links TRBV19 with TRBJ2-4, with D tentatively TRBD1 (5 bases). This CDR3 region has 17 residues. Looked up from germline, CDR1 is LNHDA and CDR2 is SQIVND (reference sequence). Trimming took off 5 bases at V and 0 bases at J, with 17 bases between the two ends. The CDR3 DNA follows: TGTGCCAGTAGTTACGGCAGGGTGGGAATAGCCAAAAACATTCAGTACTTC. Its protein is CASSYGRVGIAKNIQYF.

This clone is a singleton in its sample. The chain recombines TRBV5-1 with TRBJ1-1, with D tentatively TRBD1 (5 bases). Between the trimmed V and J ends, which lost 2 bases and 4 bases, there was a span of 12 bases. The CDR3 contains 14 residues. The germline V gene has CDR1 SGHRS and CDR2 YFSETQ. This CDR3 is CASSFLIQGTEAFF. The DNA of the CDR3 is TGCGCCAGCAGCTTTTTAATTCAGGGCACTGAAGCTTTCTTT.